This record concerns one TCR beta chain sequence. After removal of 2 bases from V and 4 bases from J, the junction contained 5 bases not matched to a gene. The CDR3 loop spans 15 amino acids. Looked up from germline, CDR1 is SGHRS and CDR2 is YFSETQ. Time point given: recipient sample about 28 days before transplant, after cytoreduction. The sample comes from a study of T cell clonotyping in hematopoietic cell transplantation. Some clones are missing from TCRdb's copy, which holds only in-frame ones; the method was immunoSEQ multiplex PCR. The top ten clones hold roughly 6% of a sample with tens of thousands of clones, around 70% of them seen once.

Sequencing was performed on peripheral blood mononuclear cells, taken before stem cell transplant. This clonotype originated in a man aged 45 to 65 with myelodysplastic syndrome. Some clones in this sample may be carry-over from other donors' samples. The V gene is TRBV5-1, the J gene TRBJ2-1; 8 bases are shared with TRBD2. The CDR3 region has the DNA TGCGCCAGCAGCTTAGCGGGAGTAGATTACAATGAGCAGTTCTTC. Amino acid sequence: CASSLAGVDYNEQFF.